The entry below gives a single T cell receptor (beta chain) sequence along with its context. The antigen remains undetermined. Survey-level immunoSEQ v3.0 assays were run. Profiling relied on immunoSEQ multiplex PCR, and the TCRdb table lists in-frame clones only, not all of them. This table holds tens of thousands of clones, almost 95% found once. The source of the sample is a study of long-term antiretroviral therapy in people with HIV. Whole-study findings and limits: Dominating the repertoire at all time points were the clones that expanded before ART.

This material consisted of unsorted PBMCs, taken around 7.4 years after starting antiretroviral therapy. This clonotype was obtained from a man in his forties or fifties with HIV.

DNA of the CDR3: TGTGCCAGCACGGGACAGACGAACACTGAAGCTTTCTTT. This gives the protein CASTGQTNTEAFF. The chain has TRBV6-5 and TRBJ1-1; 7 nucleotides line up with TRBD1. CDR1 is MNHEY, CDR2 SVGAGI, per germline. With 7 bases clipped from V and 1 base from J, the junction kept 3 bases outside the gene matches. The CDR3 runs 13 residues.